There are a few counts of the clone carrying this TCR beta chain. This entry belongs to a study of blood T cell repertoires in COVID-19. Generated by immunoSEQ multiplex PCR, the TCRdb table keeps only in-frame clones and is missing some. This sample has around 130,000 clones, with 70% to 90% found just once. Losses at the gene ends were 4 bases for V and 5 bases for J; bases not matched to a gene: 12. Germline CDR1 reads SGHTA; CDR2 reads FQGTGA. The CDR3 loop spans 17 amino acids. Sequences were obtained from peripheral blood. This receptor was obtained from a man aged 55 to 70 with acute or convalescent COVID-19. The rearrangement joins TRBV7-3 to TRBJ2-2, with 8 bases fitting TRBD1. The CDR3 here is CASSSIRQGLATGELFF. CDR3 bases: TGTGCCAGCAGCTCTATAAGACAGGGGCTTGCGACCGGGGAGCTGTTTTTT.